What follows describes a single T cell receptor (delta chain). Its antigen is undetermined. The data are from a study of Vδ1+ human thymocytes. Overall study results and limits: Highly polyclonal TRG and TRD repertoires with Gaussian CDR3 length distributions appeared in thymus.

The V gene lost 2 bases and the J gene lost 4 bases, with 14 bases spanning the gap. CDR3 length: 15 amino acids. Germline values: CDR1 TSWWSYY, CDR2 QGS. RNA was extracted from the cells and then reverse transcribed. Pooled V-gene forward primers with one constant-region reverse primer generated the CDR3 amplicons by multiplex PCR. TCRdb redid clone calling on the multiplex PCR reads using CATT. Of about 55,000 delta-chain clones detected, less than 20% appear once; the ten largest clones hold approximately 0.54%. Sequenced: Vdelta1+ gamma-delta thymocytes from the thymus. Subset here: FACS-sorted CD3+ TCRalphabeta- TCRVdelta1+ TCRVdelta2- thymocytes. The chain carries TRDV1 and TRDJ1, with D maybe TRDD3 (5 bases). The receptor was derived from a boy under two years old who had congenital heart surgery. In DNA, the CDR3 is TGTGCTCTTGGGGAATATGGGGTATACATCGATAAACTCATCTTT. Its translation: CALGEYGVYIDKLIF.